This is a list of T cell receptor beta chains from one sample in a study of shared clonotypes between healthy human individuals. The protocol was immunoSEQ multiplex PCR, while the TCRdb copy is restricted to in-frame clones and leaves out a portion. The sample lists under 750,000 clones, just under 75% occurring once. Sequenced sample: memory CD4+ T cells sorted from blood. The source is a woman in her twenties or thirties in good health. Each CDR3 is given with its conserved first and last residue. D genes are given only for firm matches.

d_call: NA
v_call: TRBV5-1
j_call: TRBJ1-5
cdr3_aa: CASSSGDHQPQHF

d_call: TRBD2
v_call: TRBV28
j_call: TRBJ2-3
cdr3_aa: CASSSSGRVNTQYF

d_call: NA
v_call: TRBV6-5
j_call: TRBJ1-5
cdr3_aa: CASSYSGDQPQHF

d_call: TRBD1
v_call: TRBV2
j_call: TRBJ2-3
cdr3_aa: CASTGQGVDTQYF

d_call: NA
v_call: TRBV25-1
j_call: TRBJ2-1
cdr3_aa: CASSESRRQARVNNEQFF

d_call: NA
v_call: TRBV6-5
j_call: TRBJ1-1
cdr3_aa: CASSYGGLGTEAFF

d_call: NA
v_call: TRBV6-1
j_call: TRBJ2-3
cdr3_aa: CASSVGGLIDTQYF

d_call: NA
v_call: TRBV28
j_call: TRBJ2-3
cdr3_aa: CASSGEAFTDTQYF

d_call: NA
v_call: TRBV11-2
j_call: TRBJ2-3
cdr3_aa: CASSSLLSDTQYF

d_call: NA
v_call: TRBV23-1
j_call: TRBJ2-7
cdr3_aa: CASFPETGHYYEQYF

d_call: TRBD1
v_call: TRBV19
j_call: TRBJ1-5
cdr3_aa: CASSRDRGPGQPQHF

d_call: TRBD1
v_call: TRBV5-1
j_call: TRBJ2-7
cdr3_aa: CASNRDRASYEQYF

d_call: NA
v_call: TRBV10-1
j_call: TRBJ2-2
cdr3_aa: CASSEILAGELFF

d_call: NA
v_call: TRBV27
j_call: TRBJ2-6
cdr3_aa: CASKMLAGANVLTF

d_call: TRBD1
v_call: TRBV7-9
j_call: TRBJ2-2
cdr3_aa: CASSLGLSGGNTGELFF

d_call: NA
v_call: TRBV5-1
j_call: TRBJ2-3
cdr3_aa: CASSLAGSATSDTQYF

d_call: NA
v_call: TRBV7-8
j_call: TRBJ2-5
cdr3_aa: CASSLRGGTQYF

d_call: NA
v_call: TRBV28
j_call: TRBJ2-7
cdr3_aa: CASILDSEQYF

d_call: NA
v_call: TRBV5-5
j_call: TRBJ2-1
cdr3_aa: CASSLVGRSNEQFF

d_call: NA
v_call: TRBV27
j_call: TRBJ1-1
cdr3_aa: CASSLVGRHDTEAFF

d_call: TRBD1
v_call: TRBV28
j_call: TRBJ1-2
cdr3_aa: CASSSTGTGTGYTF

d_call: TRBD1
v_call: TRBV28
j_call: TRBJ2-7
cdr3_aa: CASSLTPGQGAHEQYF

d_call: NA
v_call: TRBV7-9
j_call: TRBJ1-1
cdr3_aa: CASSLELVSGAFF

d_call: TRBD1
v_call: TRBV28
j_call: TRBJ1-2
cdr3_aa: CAYTDRVYGYTF

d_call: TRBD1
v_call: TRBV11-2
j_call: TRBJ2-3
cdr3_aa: CASSGGSDRGIDTQYF

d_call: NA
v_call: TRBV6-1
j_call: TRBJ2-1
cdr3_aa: CASSVLQNNEQFF

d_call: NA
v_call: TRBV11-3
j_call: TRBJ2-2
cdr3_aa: CASSLGTFGTGELFF

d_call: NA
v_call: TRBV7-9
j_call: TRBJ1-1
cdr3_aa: CASRAEETEAFF

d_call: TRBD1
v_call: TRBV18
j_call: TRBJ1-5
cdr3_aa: CASSATTGSGNQPQHF

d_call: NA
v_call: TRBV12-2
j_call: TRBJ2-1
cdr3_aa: CARWPAGRSNEQFF

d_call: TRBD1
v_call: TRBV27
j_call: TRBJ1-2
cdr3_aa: CASSPGTGGGNGYTF

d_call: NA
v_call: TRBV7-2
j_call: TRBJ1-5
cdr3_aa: CASSRSRDGEPQHF

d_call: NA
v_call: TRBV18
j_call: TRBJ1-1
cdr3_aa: CASSQTTGQGEAFF

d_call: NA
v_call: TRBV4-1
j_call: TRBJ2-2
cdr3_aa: CASSQIPLGDGELFF

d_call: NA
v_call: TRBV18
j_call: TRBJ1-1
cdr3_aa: CASSLAGGLDTEAFF